These T cell receptor beta chains were read from a single sample in a study of cytomegalovirus exposure and HLA in healthy donors. Data came from immunoSEQ multiplex PCR; TCRdb stores just in-frame clones and leaves some out. The sample carries 200,000 or so clones, 80% to 85% recorded once. Sequencing input: PBMCs. These receptors were collected from a woman between 18 and 30 years old in good health and CMV-seropositive. Each CDR3 is given with its conserved first and last residue. D genes are given only for firm matches. Clone size is not always given. Where it is, it says once, few, many or a class for expanded clones.

TRBV27	-	TRBJ1-2	-	CASSPQGGHGYTF	TGTGCCAGCAGTCCCCAGGGAGGGCATGGCTACACCTTC
TRBV2	once	TRBJ2-5	TRBD2	CASSEDLAGFQETQYF	TGTGCCAGCAGTGAAGATTTAGCGGGGTTTCAAGAGACCCAGTACTTC
TRBV6-1	-	TRBJ2-1	-	CASSEGGLVYNEQFF	TGTGCCAGCAGTGAGGGGGGGCTTGTCTACAATGAGCAGTTCTTC
TRBV2	once	TRBJ2-7	TRBD2	CARSSGVPYEQYF	TGTGCCAGGAGTAGCGGGGTCCCCTACGAGCAGTACTTC
TRBV7-8	-	TRBJ2-5	TRBD1	CASSHPGQGQTQYF	TGTGCCAGCAGCCATCCAGGACAGGGCCAGACCCAGTACTTC
TRBV6-5	few	TRBJ1-1	-	CASSPRAALNTEAFF	TGTGCCAGCAGCCCCAGGGCAGCATTGAACACTGAAGCTTTCTTT
TRBV6-1	-	TRBJ1-1	-	CASSAPDRLTEAFF	TGTGCCAGCAGTGCCCCGGACAGACTCACTGAAGCTTTCTTT
TRBV1	-	TRBJ2-2	-	CTSSQDKEAGQTYTGELFF	TGCACCAGCAGCCAAGATAAAGAGGCGGGACAGACATACACCGGGGAGCTGTTTTTT
TRBV7-3	-	TRBJ2-6	-	CASSVSSGANVLTF	TGTGCCAGCAGCGTGAGCTCTGGGGCCAACGTCCTGACTTTC
TRBV4-3	-	TRBJ2-1	-	CASSQEVGGALSPYNEQFF	TGCGCCAGCAGCCAAGAGGTTGGAGGGGCCCTGTCCCCCTACAATGAGCAGTTCTTC
TRBV9	-	TRBJ1-2	-	CASSGGGSYGYTF	TGTGCCAGCAGCGGAGGGGGAAGCTATGGCTACACCTTC
TRBV5-8	-	TRBJ2-5	-	CASSSSRIGETQYF	TGTGCCAGCAGCTCTAGCAGGATTGGAGAGACCCAGTACTTC